The present T cell receptor (beta chain) was sequenced within a study of cytomegalovirus exposure and HLA in healthy donors. Study-wide context: Genotyping of about 400 donors showed that 70% to 90% belonged to the Caucasian-associated ancestry cluster.

This PCR relied on a set of 60 Vbeta primers and 13 Jbeta primers. The table came from immunoSEQ multiplex PCR; TCRdb's copy has only in-frame clones and leaves some out. The table records tens of thousands of clones, 55% to 80% of them present only once. The CDR3 covers 16 residues. Unmatched junction bases numbered 9, after V lost 4 bases and J lost 4 bases. Germline V lookup: CDR1 SEHNR, CDR2 FQNEAQ (reference sequence). Remarks on this clone: The antigen is undetermined.

General observations from the study: Later analysis indicated greater clonal expansion among HLA-associated TCR beta chains than among equally common other chains. Earlier findings revealed that most TCR beta V segments proved productive either about 90% or about 30% of the time.

The receptor comes from a woman aged 50 to 65 in good health and CMV-seropositive. The sample was PBMCs. The chain links TRBV7-9 to TRBJ2-3; 9 nucleotides line up with TRBD2. CDR3 sequence reads: CASSSRLAEGADTQYF. The CDR3 nucleotides are TGTGCCAGCAGCTCTCGACTAGCGGAGGGAGCAGATACGCAGTATTTT.